A selection of T cell receptor beta chains follows, all from one sample in a study of cytomegalovirus exposure and HLA in healthy donors. Profiled with immunoSEQ multiplex PCR; TCRdb holds only in-frame clones, not every one. Here the sample spans some 270,000 clones, 80% to 90% being singletons. Specimen: PBMCs. The receptors come from a woman younger than 35 in good health and CMV-seronegative. The CDR3 runs from the conserved cysteine through the conserved F or W. Each record gives: D gene, V gene, J gene, clone size, CDR3 protein, CDR3 DNA. The D gene is left open where the match is weak. Rows may omit the clone size; those that give it use once, few, many or a size class.

>TRBD1|TRBV28|TRBJ2-7|NA
CASSLSGGGNEQYF
TGTGCCAGCAGTTTATCAGGGGGCGGAAACGAGCAGTACTTC
>NA|TRBV9|TRBJ1-1|NA
CASSLRDLGVTEAFF
TGTGCCAGCAGCCTACGGGACTTAGGGGTCACTGAAGCTTTCTTT
>TRBD1|TRBV5-4|TRBJ1-2|NA
CASSSIGPGTGNTF
TGTGCCAGCAGCTCAATTGGCCCAGGGACAGGGAACACCTTC
>NA|TRBV5-6|TRBJ1-5|NA
CASNLWGGVSNQPQHF
TGTGCCAGCAACCTTTGGGGAGGGGTCTCGAATCAGCCCCAGCATTTT
>NA|TRBV5-1|TRBJ1-2|NA
CASSIGQRGGYTF
TGCGCCAGCAGCATCGGACAGCGCGGGGGCTACACCTTC
>NA|TRBV7-6|TRBJ1-3|NA
CASSSRTGGNTIYF
TGTGCCAGCAGTTCTCGAACAGGTGGAAACACCATATATTTT
>NA|TRBV27|TRBJ2-7|NA
CASSLSGRGIYEQYF
TGTGCCAGCAGTTTAAGTGGCAGGGGAATCTACGAGCAGTACTTC
>TRBD1|TRBV30|TRBJ1-1|NA
CAWSVQGRAFF
TGTGCCTGGAGTGTACAGGGGCGGGCTTTCTTT
>TRBD1|TRBV5-1|TRBJ2-1|NA
CASSSGTGGDEQFF
TGCGCCAGCAGCTCCGGGACAGGGGGCGATGAGCAGTTCTTC
>TRBD1|TRBV6-5|TRBJ1-5|NA
CASSQLGQGGQPQHF
TGTGCCAGCAGCCAACTAGGACAGGGCGGTCAGCCCCAGCATTTT
>NA|TRBV6-6|TRBJ2-2|NA
CASSFPGGELFF
TGTGCCAGCAGTTTCCCCGGGGGGGAGCTGTTTTTT
>TRBD2|TRBV27|TRBJ2-1|once
CASSFPGLAGYNEQFF
TGTGCCAGCAGTTTCCCGGGACTAGCGGGCTACAATGAGCAGTTCTTC
>NA|TRBV11-3|TRBJ2-7|NA
CASSFGGVGREQYF
TGTGCCAGCAGCTTTGGAGGGGTAGGCCGCGAGCAGTACTTC
>TRBD2|TRBV4-2|TRBJ2-1|NA
CASSQETGTSGSLSYNEQFF
TGTGCCAGCAGCCAAGAAACAGGGACTAGCGGGTCTCTTTCCTACAATGAGCAGTTCTTC
>NA|TRBV10-3|TRBJ1-2|NA
CAISESLVFYGYTF
TGTGCCATCAGTGAGTCCCTAGTTTTCTATGGCTACACCTTC
>TRBD1|TRBV6-5|TRBJ1-1|NA
CASSRDRGEAFF
TGTGCCAGCAGCCGCGACAGGGGTGAAGCTTTCTTT
>NA|TRBV5-8|TRBJ1-3|few
CASSLGQTGNTIYF
TGTGCCAGCAGCTTGGGACAAACTGGAAACACCATATATTTT
>TRBD1|TRBV27|TRBJ1-1|NA
CAIAQGAFTEAFF
TGTGCCATCGCACAGGGGGCTTTCACTGAAGCTTTCTTT
>TRBD1|TRBV29-1|TRBJ2-2|NA
CSAGTGGSGELFF
TGCAGCGCTGGGACAGGGGGCAGCGGGGAGCTGTTTTTT
>NA|TRBV10-1|TRBJ2-2|NA
CASSGPPGELFF
TGCGCCAGCTCCGGTCCCCCCGGGGAGCTGTTTTTT
>TRBD1|TRBV28|TRBJ2-7|NA
CASSHSGTGGYEQYF
TGTGCCAGCAGCCATTCCGGGACAGGGGGCTACGAGCAGTACTTC
>TRBD1|TRBV4-1|TRBJ2-7|NA
CASSDRDRTYEQYF
TGCGCCAGCAGCGACCGGGACAGAACATACGAGCAGTACTTC
>NA|TRBV6-5|TRBJ1-3|NA
CASSRETGSGNTIYF
TGTGCCAGCAGCCGCGAGACAGGTTCTGGAAACACCATATATTTT
>NA|TRBV6-5|TRBJ2-4|NA
CASSYSGAQNIQYF
TGTGCCAGCAGTTACTCGGGGGCCCAAAACATTCAGTACTTC
>TRBD1|TRBV7-2|TRBJ1-1|NA
CASSSSDRLNTEAFF
TGTGCCAGCAGCTCCTCGGACAGGTTGAACACTGAAGCTTTCTTT
>NA|TRBV11-3|TRBJ2-2|NA
CASSHPRQGNTGELFF
TGTGCCAGCAGCCACCCGCGGCAGGGAAACACCGGGGAGCTGTTTTTT
>NA|TRBV19|TRBJ1-1|NA
CASSPGGGYEAFF
TGTGCCAGTAGCCCCGGCGGGGGCTATGAAGCTTTCTTT
>TRBD1|TRBV18|TRBJ1-4|once
CASSPTGGNEKLFF
TGTGCCAGCTCACCAACAGGGGGTAATGAAAAACTGTTTTTT
>NA|TRBV6-6|TRBJ1-2|NA
CASINQGSGLNYGYTF
TGTGCCAGCATAAACCAGGGAAGTGGGCTTAACTATGGCTACACCTTC
>NA|TRBV4-2|TRBJ1-5|NA
CASSQDRGIQPQHF
TGTGCCAGCAGCCAAGATAGGGGCATTCAGCCCCAGCATTTT
>TRBD1|TRBV7-8|TRBJ1-1|NA
CASSSHRGTTGTEAFF
TGTGCCAGCAGCTCTCACAGGGGGACGACTGGGACTGAAGCTTTCTTT
>TRBD2|TRBV4-2|TRBJ2-1|NA
CASSQDRTSGRHEQFF
TGTGCCAGCAGCCAAGATCGGACTAGCGGGAGGCATGAGCAGTTCTTC
>NA|TRBV9|TRBJ1-4|once
CASSGDRDRSTNEKLFF
TGTGCCAGCAGCGGCGACAGAGACCGTTCAACTAATGAAAAACTGTTTTTT
>NA|TRBV19|TRBJ1-5|NA
CASSSLTDNQPQHF
TGTGCCAGTAGTTCTTTGACAGACAATCAGCCCCAGCATTTT
>TRBD1|TRBV11-2|TRBJ1-3|NA
CASSLRQGSRGNTIYF
TGTGCCAGCAGCTTGCGACAGGGCTCGCGTGGAAACACCATATATTTT
>TRBD2|TRBV10-2|TRBJ2-7|NA
CASRRSLASYEQYF
TGCGCCAGCAGACGTTCACTAGCGAGCTACGAGCAGTACTTC
>TRBD1|TRBV6-5|TRBJ1-4|NA
CASSHTGQTNEKLFF
TGTGCCAGCAGCCACACGGGACAGACTAATGAAAAACTGTTTTTT
>NA|TRBV18|TRBJ2-3|NA
CASSQLAAPTDTQYF
TGTGCCAGCTCACAATTAGCGGCCCCCACAGATACGCAGTATTTT
>NA|TRBV7-2|TRBJ2-3|NA
CASVGGGTDTQYF
TGTGCCAGCGTCGGGGGAGGCACAGATACGCAGTATTTT
>NA|TRBV5-4|TRBJ1-1|NA
CASTLKGGKPEAFF
TGTGCCAGCACCTTAAAAGGGGGTAAGCCTGAAGCTTTCTTT
>NA|TRBV10-3|TRBJ2-7|NA
CAISPGDEQYF
TGTGCCATCAGCCCAGGGGACGAGCAGTACTTC
>NA|TRBV19|TRBJ2-7|few
CASSYPGSPYEQYF
TGTGCCAGTAGTTATCCGGGATCCCCCTACGAGCAGTACTTC
>NA|TRBV18|TRBJ1-5|NA
CASSPRGAMDQPQHF
TGTGCCAGCTCACCGCGTGGGGCGATGGATCAGCCCCAGCATTTT
>NA|TRBV28|TRBJ2-7|NA
CASTLGNYEQYF
TGTGCCAGCACCCTCGGGAACTACGAGCAGTACTTC
>TRBD1|TRBV18|TRBJ1-4|few
CASSPQGTGNNEKLFF
TGTGCCAGCTCACCGCAGGGGACAGGGAATAATGAAAAACTGTTTTTT
>NA|TRBV27|TRBJ1-2|NA
CASSLEPGFYGYTF
TGTGCCAGCAGTTTAGAGCCAGGGTTCTATGGCTACACCTTC